These 16 T cell receptor beta chains came from one sample sequenced in a study of T cell changes during pregnancy in multiple sclerosis. TCRdb keeps only in-frame clones here, not all; method: immunoSEQ multiplex PCR. Altogether roughly 89,000 clones are present, 80% to 95% being singletons, with the ten largest covering 3.5% to 4.5%. Sequencing was performed on peripheral blood, taken in the first trimester of pregnancy. These TCRs come from a female donor with multiple sclerosis, enrolled in a pregnancy study.

This clone appeared a few times. The chain uses TRBV5-6 and TRBJ2-1; 9 bases are a match to TRBD2. Trimming removed 2 bases from V and 8 bases from J; junction bases left unmatched: 11. CDR3 length equals 16 residues. Per the germline V gene, CDR1 is SGHDT and CDR2 is YYEEEE. CDR3 nucleotide sequence: TGTGCCAGCAGCTTAAGTGCCGCGGGGGGGCTCTATGAGCAGTTCTTC. Its translation is CASSLSAAGGLYEQFF.

This clone is a singleton in its sample. The CDR3 region has the DNA TGTGCCAGCAGCTTCGGGGGGACGAACACCGGGGAGCTGTTTTTT. Translation: CASSFGGTNTGELFF. This rearrangement joins TRBV5-6 to TRBJ2-2, with TRBD2 matching 7 bases. Per the germline V gene, CDR1 is SGHDT and CDR2 is YYEEEE. With 2 bases clipped from V and 0 bases from J, the junction kept 1 base outside the gene matches. This CDR3 comprises 15 residues.

The chain combines TRBV2 with TRBJ1-6; 9 positions agree with TRBD1. Losses at the gene ends were 7 bases for V and 6 bases for J; bases not matched to a gene: 10. The CDR3 runs 16 residues. Germline V CDR1 and CDR2: SNHLY, FYNNEI. The CDR3 reads CASNYPGTGPNSPLHF. The DNA of the CDR3 is TGTGCCAGCAACTACCCCGGGACAGGGCCTAATTCACCCCTCCACTTT.

The chain carries TRBV11-2 and TRBJ2-2, with TRBD2 identical over 8 bases. This CDR3 contains 18 residues. The V and J ends lost 5 bases and 3 bases, in that order; junction bases with no gene match: 14. From germline, CDR1 is SGHAT and CDR2 FQNNGV. Written as DNA, the CDR3 is TGTGCCAGCAGCCTCAAACTGACTAGCGCCGCGTACACCGGGGAGCTGTTTTTT. Its protein product is CASSLKLTSAAYTGELFF.

The V call is TRBV4-1, the J call TRBJ2-1, with D perhaps matching TRBD1 (5 bases). Germline loops: CDR1 MGHRA, CDR2 YSYEKL. V shed 1 base and J shed 0 bases, with 10 bases lying between them. The CDR3 length is 16 residues. CDR3 nucleotides: TGCGCCAGCAGCCAAGGGGGCTCGAGCTCCTACAATGAGCAGTTCTTC. This encodes CASSQGGSSSYNEQFF.

The chain recombines TRBV30 with TRBJ1-6; D might be TRBD1 (5 bases). V was trimmed by 5 bases and J by 0 bases, leaving 17 bases between them. Germline CDR1 and CDR2: GTSNPN and SVGIG (reference sequence). The length of the CDR3 is 17 residues. The CDR3 DNA is TGTGCCTGGTTACACGAACGGACAAGCTCCTATAATTCACCCCTCCACTTT. Translation: CAWLHERTSSYNSPLHF.

The gene calls are TRBV5-4 and TRBJ2-5; possible D gene TRBD1, 6 bases. This CDR3 is 14 amino acids long. V shed 2 bases and J shed 3 bases, with 11 bases lying between them. Germline V lookup: CDR1 SGHNT, CDR2 YYREEE (reference sequence). The CDR3 nucleotides read TGTGCCAGCAGCTTACAGGGCGGAAAAGAGACCCAGTACTTC. Its protein is CASSLQGGKETQYF.

This chain uses TRBV5-5 with TRBJ1-5; unclear D gene. CDR3 length: 14 amino acids. CDR1 and CDR2 (germline): SGHKS, YYEKEE (reference sequence). The V end was cut by 5 bases, the J end by 0 bases, with 9 bases between. This chain's CDR3 is CASSRANSNQPQHF. CDR3 DNA: TGTGCCAGCAGTCGAGCCAATAGCAATCAGCCCCAGCATTTT.

The chain employs TRBV19 and TRBJ1-6, with a possible D match to TRBD1 (5 bases). This CDR3 spans 14 amino acids. Germline V CDR1 and CDR2: LNHDA, SQIVND (reference sequence). V was trimmed by 7 bases and J by 10 bases, leaving 17 bases between them. Here the CDR3 reads CASTYDRVRSPLHF. The CDR3, as DNA: TGTGCCAGTACCTATGACAGAGTAAGATCACCCCTCCACTTT.

The chain uses TRBV11-3 and TRBJ2-2, with D uncertain. Per the germline V gene, CDR1 is SGHNT and CDR2 is YENEEA. Deletions cut 0 bases from V and 0 bases from J, with 8 bases between. The length of the CDR3 is 16 residues. The CDR3 coding sequence is TGTGCCAGCAGCTTAGATTTCAGCGCGAACACCGGGGAGCTGTTTTTT. Protein sequence: CASSLDFSANTGELFF. Full variable domain (remainder filled in from reference TRBV11-3 and TRBJ2-2): EAGVVQSPRYKIIEKKQPVAFWCNPISGHNTLYWYLQNLGQGPELLIRYENEEAVDDSQLPKDRFSAERLKGVDSTLKIQPAELGDSAVYLCASSLDFSANTGELFFGEGSRLTVL.

This chain links TRBV27 with TRBJ1-1; TRBD1 matches at 8 bases. V dropped 5 bases and J dropped 10; count of bases not matched to a gene: 15. The CDR3 extends over 15 amino acids. From germline, CDR1 is MNHEY and CDR2 SMNVEV (reference sequence). The CDR3 sequence: CASSPLGTGSRRAFF. The CDR3, as DNA: TGTGCCAGCAGTCCTCTAGGGACAGGCTCCCGTCGAGCTTTCTTT.

The rearrangement joins TRBV6-5 to TRBJ1-4; D is unclear. The V and J ends lost 1 base and 0 bases respectively, with 9 bases between them. Per the germline V gene, CDR1 is MNHEY and CDR2 is SVGAGI. There are 16 residues in the CDR3. The CDR3 DNA sequence: TGTGCCAGCAGTTACTATAGCGGGACAACTAATGAAAAACTGTTTTTT. Its protein is CASSYYSGTTNEKLFF.

The gene calls are TRBV5-6 and TRBJ2-7; TRBD1 agrees at 8 bases. V trimming: 3 bases; J trimming: 2 bases; junction bases outside the gene matches: 1. The CDR3 length is 13 residues. Per the germline V gene, CDR1 is SGHDT and CDR2 is YYEEEE. The CDR3 DNA is TGTGCCAGCAGCTACAGGGGGGCCTACGAGCAGTACTTC. This translates into CASSYRGAYEQYF.

CDR3 region: CAILEEIGGSYEQYF. The CDR3 nucleotides are TGTGCCATACTGGAGGAGATCGGCGGTAGCTACGAGCAGTACTTC. The chain uses TRBV6-4 and TRBJ2-7, with D possibly being TRBD2 (5 bases). In germline, CDR1 is MRHNA, CDR2 SNTAGT. Trimming cost V 10 bases and J 3 bases, with 22 bases left between them. The CDR3 totals 15 residues.

This clone was seen more than once but under ten times. The V call is TRBV7-3, the J call TRBJ2-3; TRBD2 aligns across 7 bases. Losses at the gene ends were 2 bases for V and 0 bases for J; bases not matched to a gene: 5. The CDR3 is 16 residues long. The germline V gene has CDR1 SGHTA and CDR2 FQGTGA. This CDR3 is CASSLLGGSSTDTQYF. The CDR3, as DNA: TGTGCCAGCAGCTTACTCGGGGGGTCGAGCACAGATACGCAGTATTTT.

The rearrangement uses TRBV2 and TRBJ2-3; 8 positions agree with TRBD2. The CDR3 runs to 15 residues. Germline V gene data show CDR1 as SNHLY and CDR2 as FYNNEI. The junction had 11 bases not matched to a gene; V was cut back by 6 bases and J by 6 bases. The CDR3 here is CASRVRVIAGDTQYF. The CDR3 coding sequence is TGTGCCAGCAGGGTACGTGTGATAGCGGGGGATACGCAGTATTTT.